These 27 T cell receptor beta chains were all obtained from the same sample, sequenced in a study of radiation and T cells in renal cell carcinoma. The time point is: baseline pretreatment blood. This sample's treatment: 15 Gy SBRT to primary tumor, nephrectomy 4 weeks later. Assay used: immunoSEQ multiplex PCR; TCRdb lists only in-frame clones, some missing. The table records about 59,000 clones, more than 60% of them present only once. Here the sequenced sample was blood, taken from a patient whose treatment included radiotherapy and nephrectomy. The source is a man in his 60s with renal cell carcinoma.

This clone was seen a single time. The gene calls are TRBV21-1 and TRBJ1-1; TRBD1 is the table's D call and was not checked against the DNA. TRBV21-1 is designated a pseudogene. This CDR3 contains 18 residues. The CDR3 protein is CASSKRARTGIPNTEAFF. DNA of the CDR3: TGTGCCAGCAGCAAACGGGCAAGGACAGGGATCCCGAACACTGAAGCTTTCTTT.

The chain couples TRBV19 to TRBJ1-2, with a possible D match to TRBD1 (6 bases). Trimming stripped 6 bases from V and 3 bases from J, with 8 bases between. Germline V gives CDR1 LNHDA, CDR2 SQIVND (reference sequence). The CDR3 spans 12 residues. The CDR3 nucleotides are TGTGCCAGTAGAACAGGGCACTATGGCTACACCTTC. Its protein is CASRTGHYGYTF.

The CDR3 nucleotides read TGCGCCAGCAGCTTGGGACTAGCGATAAATGAGCAGTTCTTC. The encoded protein is CASSLGLAINEQFF. The rearrangement uses TRBV5-1 and TRBJ2-1; 8 bases are shared with TRBD2. The germline V gene has CDR1 SGHRS and CDR2 YFSETQ. This CDR3 is built from 14 residues. J lost 7 bases, V lost 0 bases, and 3 bases had no gene match.

The rearrangement joins TRBV15 to TRBJ1-4; 9 nucleotides agree with TRBD1. J was trimmed by 8 bases and V by 6 bases; bases with no gene match: 10. In germline, CDR1 is LNHNV, CDR2 YYDKDF (reference sequence). The CDR3 length is 15 residues. CDR3 residues: CATSPEVDRGEKLFF. The CDR3, as DNA: TGTGCCACCAGTCCGGAAGTCGACAGGGGGGAAAAACTGTTTTTT.

The V gene is TRBV7-6, the J gene TRBJ1-2; perhaps TRBD1 as D (6 bases). Germline loops: CDR1 SGHVS, CDR2 FNYEAQ. CDR3 length: 14 residues. Trimming shortened V by 1 base and J by 6 bases, and 12 bases separated the two germline ends. In DNA, the CDR3 is TGTGCCAGCAGCTTAGACAGGGTGGCTGATGGCTACACCTTC. Translated, it gives CASSLDRVADGYTF.

The chain is built from TRBV10-2 and TRBJ2-3; TRBD1 agrees at 7 bases. Germline trimming cut 6 bases from V and 6 bases from J; bases unmatched to any gene: 0. Germline assignment: CDR1 WSHSY and CDR2 SAAADI. This CDR3 region has 11 residues. CDR3: CASRQGDTQYF. CDR3 DNA: TGCGCCAGCAGACAGGGGGATACGCAGTATTTT.

The chain recombines TRBV7-3 with TRBJ2-2; TRBD2 matches 7 bases. Trimming took 4 bases from V and 4 from J; bases not matched to a gene: 3. Per the germline V gene, CDR1 is SGHTA and CDR2 is FQGTGA. This CDR3 is built from 14 residues. CDR3 in amino acids: CASSYGEGTGELFF. The CDR3 nucleotides read TGTGCCAGCAGCTACGGGGAGGGCACCGGGGAGCTGTTTTTT.

Of note for this clone: At one end the junction does not follow the germline gene, possibly because of a read error. The rearrangement links TRBV6-1 to TRBJ1-1, with TRBD1 matching over 7 bases. The CDR3 has 17 amino acids. The germline V gene encodes CDR1 MNHNS and CDR2 SASEGT. The CDR3 bases are TGTGCCATCAGTGACGGTGGGGCGCGACAGGGCCGGACTGAAGCTTTCTTT. Residues: CAISDGGARQGRTEAFF.

This clone was counted only a few times. V and J are TRBV7-2 and TRBJ2-5; 7 bases fit TRBD2. This CDR3 comprises 19 residues. With 0 bases clipped from V and 0 bases from J, the junction kept 13 bases outside the gene matches. The V gene's germline CDR1 is SGHTA and CDR2 FQGNSA. The CDR3 here is CASSLARLLSLAYQETQYF. CDR3 DNA: TGTGCCAGCAGCTTAGCCCGACTCCTTTCACTAGCGTACCAAGAGACCCAGTACTTC.

This clone was counted only a few times. Here the CDR3 reads CSVGAGTGGNEQYF. CDR3 coding DNA: TGCAGCGTTGGGGCCGGGACAGGGGGAAACGAGCAGTACTTC. J is TRBJ2-7 and V is TRBV29-1; 11 bases align to TRBD1. The CDR3 totals 14 residues. The V and J ends lost 4 bases and 5 bases, in that order; junction bases with no gene match: 7. The germline V gene has CDR1 SQVTM and CDR2 ANQGSEA.

The chain carries TRBV19 and TRBJ2-4; 14 bases are shared with TRBD2. Germline V gene sequence: CDR1 LNHDA, CDR2 SQIVND (reference sequence). The CDR3 is made up of 17 amino acids. The J segment lost 3 bases and the V segment lost 2 bases, leaving 3 bases of the junction unmatched. This CDR3 is CASSIRTSGGYKNIQYF. CDR3 nucleotides: TGTGCCAGTAGTATAAGGACTAGCGGGGGGTACAAAAACATTCAGTACTTC.

The V gene is TRBV14, the J gene TRBJ2-1, with 9 bases that match TRBD2. CDR3 length: 16 residues. Germline V CDR1 and CDR2: SGHDN, FVKESK. Trimming removed 1 base from V and 1 base from J; junction bases left unmatched: 2. The CDR3: CASSQVAGVSYNEQFF. The DNA of the CDR3 is TGTGCCAGCAGCCAAGTAGCGGGAGTTTCCTACAATGAGCAGTTCTTC.

This clone was found once. The rearrangement links TRBV10-2 to TRBJ1-5; TRBD1 aligns across 9 bases. Losses at the gene ends were 7 bases for V and 4 bases for J; bases not matched to a gene: 2. Germline loops: CDR1 WSHSY, CDR2 SAAADI. This CDR3 is built from 13 residues. The chain's CDR3 is CASTDRGNQPQHF. The CDR3, as DNA: TGCGCCAGCACCGACAGGGGGAATCAGCCCCAGCATTTT.

The chain uses TRBV6-1 and TRBJ2-5; maybe TRBD1 (5 bases). The CDR3 has 15 amino acids. V was clipped by 2 bases and J by 7 bases, with 17 bases between them. Germline lookup yields CDR1 MNHNS and CDR2 SASEGT. CDR3 loop: CASSESSSRAGTQYF. The DNA of the CDR3 is TGTGCCAGCAGTGAAAGCTCCTCCAGGGCTGGGACCCAGTACTTC.

V usage is TRBV5-1 and J usage is TRBJ1-1; 7 bases map to TRBD1. The germline gives CDR1 SGHRS, CDR2 YFSETQ. The V gene end was trimmed by 0 bases and the J gene end by 2 bases; junction bases not matched to a gene: 1. The CDR3 is made up of 14 amino acids. The CDR3 nucleotides read TGCGCCAGCAGCTTGGGGACAGGCAACACTGAAGCTTTCTTT. Amino acids: CASSLGTGNTEAFF. Complete variable domain (other parts from reference TRBV5-1 and TRBJ1-1): KAGVTQTPRYLIKTRGQQVTLSCSPISGHRSVSWYQQTPGQGLQFLFEYFSETQRNKGNFPGRFSGRQFSNSRSEMNVSTLELGDSALYLCASSLGTGNTEAFFGQGTRLTVV.

In this sample, this clone turned up a few times. This chain links TRBV5-6 with TRBJ2-7; D possibly uses TRBD1 or TRBD2 (5 bases each). The germline gives CDR1 SGHDT, CDR2 YYEEEE. V lost 3 bases, J lost 4 bases, and 20 bases lay in between. This CDR3 contains 16 residues. CDR3 coding DNA: TGTGCCAGCAGCTATATCTACGGGGCAGGTGAGTACGAGCAGTACGTC. Translating it yields CASSYIYGAGEYEQYV.

The rearrangement links TRBV7-6 to TRBJ2-5; D is possibly TRBD2 (5 bases). The CDR3 extends over 15 amino acids. The germline gives CDR1 SGHVS, CDR2 FNYEAQ. V shed 0 bases and J shed 2 bases, with 10 bases lying between them. The chain's CDR3 is CASSLASAGQETQYF. In DNA form, the CDR3 reads TGTGCCAGCAGCTTAGCTTCTGCGGGTCAAGAGACCCAGTACTTC.

A word on this clone: The same CDR3 arises from other DNA sequences in this sample as well. The genes are TRBV5-1 and TRBJ2-6; D is undetermined. This CDR3 spans 15 amino acids. Trimming stripped 0 bases from V and 0 bases from J, with 4 bases between. Germline V gene data show CDR1 as SGHRS and CDR2 as YFSETQ. CDR3 residues: CASSLGDSGANVLTF. The CDR3, as DNA: TGCGCCAGCAGCTTGGGAGACTCTGGGGCCAACGTCCTGACTTTC.

The chain couples TRBV5-6 to TRBJ2-5, with D perhaps being TRBD1 or TRBD2 (5 bases each). This CDR3 is 16 amino acids long. V gave up 2 bases and J gave up 2 bases, with 16 bases separating them. Germline loops: CDR1 SGHDT, CDR2 YYEEEE. The CDR3 reads CASSFGTDRYQETQYF. CDR3 DNA sequence: TGTGCCAGCAGCTTTGGGACGGATCGTTATCAAGAGACCCAGTACTTC.

In this sample, this clone turned up once. The genes are TRBV25-1 and TRBJ1-4; D is possibly TRBD1 (5 bases). CDR3 length: 14 amino acids. V was cut by 7 bases and J by 8 bases, with 17 bases left in between. Germline V gene data show CDR1 as MGHDK and CDR2 as SYGVNS. The CDR3 spells CASTRGGVGEKLFF. The CDR3 DNA reads as TGTGCCAGCACCCGGGGAGGGGTTGGCGAAAAACTGTTTTTT. The full variable domain, its missing parts supplied by reference TRBV25-1 and TRBJ1-4, is EADIYQTPRYLVIGTGKKITLECSQTMGHDKMYWYQQDPGMELHLIHYSYGVNSTEKGDLSSESTVSRIRTEHFPLTLESARPSHTSQYLCASTRGGVGEKLFFGSGTQLSVL.

The V gene is TRBV21-1, the J gene TRBJ2-2. TRBV21-1 counts as a pseudogene. The CDR3 has 17 residues. The CDR3 DNA sequence: TGTGCCAGCAGCAAAGGGTGGGCGGAAGCTCCACCCGGGGAGCTGTTTTTT. It encodes CASSKGWAEAPPGELFF.

V usage is TRBV29-1 and J usage is TRBJ2-2, with 13 bases identical to TRBD2. Trimming at V came to 5 bases and at J to 6 bases, leaving 12 bases not matched to a gene. Looked up from germline, CDR1 is SQVTM and CDR2 is ANQGSEA. The CDR3 sequence is 17 residues long. In DNA, the CDR3 is TGCAGCGTTCGGACTAGCGGGAGCCATGTGGGGGCCGGGGAGCTGTTTTTT. Translated: CSVRTSGSHVGAGELFF.

CDR3 amino acids: CASSTWTGENTIYF. The CDR3 coding sequence is TGCGCCAGCAGCACCTGGACAGGGGAAAACACCATATATTTT. The chain links TRBV5-1 to TRBJ1-3; 9 bases are shared with TRBD1. V shed 4 bases and J 6 bases; nucleotides not matched to a gene: 5. CDR3 length: 14 residues. The germline gives CDR1 SGHRS, CDR2 YFSETQ.

The gene calls are TRBV7-2 and TRBJ2-1; 9 bases are a match to TRBD2. The CDR3 runs 19 residues. Germline assignment: CDR1 SGHTA and CDR2 FQGNSA. Trimming cost V 4 bases and J 0 bases; bases outside gene matches: 13. CDR3 loop: CASSSPSHGTSYSYNEQFF. The CDR3 nucleotides read TGTGCCAGCAGCTCCCCTTCACATGGGACTAGCTACTCCTACAATGAGCAGTTCTTC.

This chain uses TRBV23-1 with TRBJ2-7, with D tentatively TRBD2 (8 bases). TRBV23-1 is sorted into the ORF group, with uncertain function. This CDR3 region has 16 residues. V lost 10 bases and J lost 2, with 24 bases in between. In nucleotides, the CDR3 is TGCGCCACCTCGGGGGGGCGACAGGGCAAAACCTACGAGCAGTACGTC. Translating gives CATSGGRQGKTYEQYV.

The chain carries TRBV30 and TRBJ1-5; the match to TRBD1 covers 12 bases. The V gene end was trimmed by 5 bases and the J gene end by 8 bases; junction bases not matched to a gene: 13. This CDR3 has 16 amino acids. Germline CDR1 GTSNPN, CDR2 SVGIG (reference sequence). This chain's CDR3 is CAWQTGTGGPAEPQHF. CDR3 in DNA: TGTGCCTGGCAGACCGGGACAGGGGGCCCCGCAGAGCCCCAGCATTTT.

This chain joins TRBV9 and TRBJ2-2, with 13 positions matching TRBD2. This CDR3 region has 16 residues. V gave up 4 bases and J gave up 6 bases; unmatched junction bases: 6. Germline CDR1 is SGDLS and CDR2 is YYNGEE. CDR3 DNA sequence: TGTGCCAGCAGCCTCACTAGCGGGGGGGCCCCCGGGGAGCTGTTTTTT. Translated, it gives CASSLTSGGAPGELFF.